This T cell receptor (beta chain) emerged from a study of lymphopenia after photon versus proton radiotherapy. Notes on this clone: Its specificity is unknown.

V was cut by 7 bases and J by 8 bases, with 17 bases left in between. The CDR3 sequence is 13 residues long. The germline V gene has CDR1 LNHDA and CDR2 SQIVND (reference sequence). Points from the study as a whole: In patients who died, overall survival fell as post-nadir TCR diversity dropped more. After the lymphocyte nadir, photon-treated repertoires showed oligoclonal expansion, especially of CD8+ Temra cells. Proton therapy kept repertoires fairly stable, unlike photons, which gained effector/memory cells. Authors raise, but do not show, better survival with proton therapy.

The table came from immunoSEQ multiplex PCR; TCRdb's copy has only in-frame clones and leaves some out. The sample consists of about 3,800 clones, about three quarters of them appearing once. Specimen: peripheral blood, collected from a patient treated with proton-based radiotherapy. The source is a man at least 80 years old with esophageal cancer. V is TRBV19 and J is TRBJ1-2; a weak D match, TRBD1 (6 bases). The CDR3 loop is CASKKQGGWGYTF. CDR3 coding DNA: TGTGCCAGTAAAAAACAGGGAGGATGGGGCTACACCTTC. Using reference TRBV19 and TRBJ1-2 for the parts outside the CDR3, the full variable domain is DGGITQSPKYLFRKEGQNVTLSCEQNLNHDAMYWYRQDPGQGLRLIYYSQIVNDFQKGDIAEGYSVSREKKESFPLTVTSAQKNPTAFYLCASKKQGGWGYTFGSGTRLTVV.